These 31 T cell receptor beta chains originate from one sample sequenced in a study of human T cells and chemical hapten exposure listed by TCRdb under 2021. The receptor library was made with RACE. The run used a NextSeq 500. Clones were called with MiXCR by TCRdb after fastp trimmed the public reads at Q25, and only in-frame beta chains were retained. A single entry per CDR3 protein holds the most common genes and DNA from its merged rows. The sample table lists around 330,000 distinct CDR3 sequences, about 5% of them with a count of one. Of the sample, more than 8% falls within the top ten clones. In the paper's terms, the time point label means: pre-sensitization, week 0. The sample's treatment or condition, from its label and the paper: therapeutic diphenylcyclopropenone sensitization with weekly scalp DPC. Sequencing was performed on whole blood, taken in connection with sensitization to the hapten diphenylcyclopropenone (DPC). Receptor source: a woman between 18 and 29 years old with alopecia areata. Some clones in this sample may be carry-over from other donors' samples.

In its sample, this clonotype was seen a few times. This rearrangement joins TRBV9 to TRBJ1-4; unclear D gene. CDR1 is SGDLS and CDR2 is YYNGEE in the germline V gene. V was shortened by 1 base and J by 2 bases, with 6 bases between the two germline ends. This CDR3 has 14 amino acids. The CDR3 DNA reads TGTGCCAGCAGCGTACGAGATACTAATGAAAAACTGTTTTTT. This gives the protein CASSVRDTNEKLFF.

This clonotype was recorded a few times. This chain joins TRBV12-3 or TRBV12-4 and TRBJ1-2; no clear D gene. Trimming cost V 6 bases and J 4 bases, with 12 bases left between them. The CDR3 totals 13 residues. CDR3 nucleotides: TGTGCCAGCAGCAAAAACGGAGCCTATGGCTACACCTTC. The encoded protein is CASSKNGAYGYTF.

This clonotype was counted a few times. The genes are TRBV6-2 or TRBV6-3 and TRBJ2-1, with 13 bases matching TRBD2. The V segment lost 10 bases and the J segment 7 bases; nucleotides outside the gene matches: 10. Germline V gene sequence: CDR1 MNHEY, CDR2 SVGEGT. The CDR3 consists of 15 residues. The CDR3 region has the DNA TGTGCCATTGCACGGACTAGCGGGGGCCTTAATGAGCAGTTCTTC. Translating it yields CAIARTSGGLNEQFF.

In its sample, this clonotype was seen a few times. V is TRBV4-1 and J is TRBJ2-7, with TRBD2 matching 9 bases. The V segment lost 3 bases and the J segment 2 bases; nucleotides outside the gene matches: 8. The length of the CDR3 is 16 residues. Germline CDR1 is MGHRA and CDR2 is YSYEKL. The CDR3 loop is CASSQFPSGAAYEQYF. CDR3 in DNA: TGCGCCAGCAGCCAGTTCCCTAGCGGGGCAGCCTACGAGCAGTACTTC.

The chain is built from TRBV6-2 or TRBV6-3 and TRBJ1-1; the D gene is possibly TRBD1 (5 bases). The CDR3 is 19 amino acids. V was pared by 3 bases and J by 7 bases, with 30 bases between. Germline CDR1 and CDR2: MNHEY and SVGEGT. The CDR3 bases are TGTGCCAGCAGTTATCAGGCTCCTGGAGGGGTTTCCAGGTCGGATGAAGCTTTCTTT. It specifies CASSYQAPGGVSRSDEAFF.

This clonotype was found a few times. The chain links TRBV5-1 to TRBJ2-2; D not certain. The CDR3 runs to 14 residues. The germline V gene encodes CDR1 SGHRS and CDR2 YFSETQ. V was shortened by 0 bases and J by 7 bases, with 10 bases between the two germline ends. CDR3: CASSLAPTLGELFF. The CDR3 DNA reads TGCGCCAGCAGCTTGGCCCCCACCCTCGGGGAGCTGTTTTTT.

This clonotype was seen ten or more times. The chain couples TRBV11-2 to TRBJ1-1, with no clear D. Trimming shortened V by 4 bases and J by 0 bases, and 15 bases separated the two germline ends. The CDR3 totals 16 residues. Germline CDR1 reads SGHAT; CDR2 reads FQNNGV. This CDR3 reads CASSWPDPGMNTEAFF. CDR3 in DNA: TGTGCCAGCAGCTGGCCGGATCCCGGGATGAACACTGAAGCTTTCTTT.

This clonotype was found many times. The V gene is TRBV14, the J gene TRBJ1-4; D not resolved. V lost 4 bases and J lost 7, with 16 bases in between. The CDR3 totals 15 residues. Germline values: CDR1 SGHDN, CDR2 FVKESK. CDR3 coding DNA: TGTGCCAGCAGCCTCGGTCCTCAAAGTGGTGAAAAACTGTTTTTT. Translating gives CASSLGPQSGEKLFF.

This clonotype has a handful of counts. The CDR3 loop reads CASSQDDVNSPLHF. The CDR3 DNA follows: TGTGCCAGCAGCCAAGACGATGTTAATTCACCCCTCCACTTT. J is TRBJ1-6 and V is TRBV4-2, with D uncertain. Trimming shortened V by 0 bases and J by 6 bases, and 6 bases separated the two germline ends. This CDR3 spans 14 amino acids. CDR1 is LGHNA and CDR2 is YNFKEQ in the germline V gene.

This clonotype was seen only a few times. This chain joins TRBV19 and TRBJ2-3; 7 positions agree with TRBD2. This CDR3 is 15 amino acids long. V lost 6 bases and J lost 2; bases outside the gene matches: 8. The germline V gene encodes CDR1 LNHDA and CDR2 SQIVND (reference sequence). In nucleotides, the CDR3 is TGTGCCAGTAGCACTTCGCGGGGGAACACAGATACGCAGTATTTT. Translation gives CASSTSRGNTDTQYF.

The V call is TRBV11-2, the J call TRBJ1-2; TRBD1 agrees at 9 bases. Germline V gives CDR1 SGHAT, CDR2 FQNNGV. V shed 2 bases, J shed 4 bases, and the junction held 8 bases outside the gene matches. This CDR3 region has 16 residues. Here the CDR3 reads CASSLSGTGLRYGYTF. In DNA form, the CDR3 reads TGTGCCAGCAGCTTAAGCGGGACAGGGCTTCGCTATGGCTACACCTTC.

The rearrangement joins TRBV6-5 to TRBJ1-2; D remains unclear. CDR1 MNHEY and CDR2 SVGAGI come from the germline V gene. The V and J ends lost 6 bases and 5 bases respectively, with 13 bases between them. This CDR3 comprises 13 residues. In DNA form, the CDR3 reads TGTGCCAGCAGACGATCAGAGTTATATGGCTACACCTTC. It yields the protein CASRRSELYGYTF.

This clonotype was recorded at least ten times. The chain is built from TRBV6-6 and TRBJ2-3; the match to TRBD2 covers 8 bases. The germline CDR1 and CDR2 sequences are MNHNY and SVGAGI (reference sequence). The ends lost 3 bases at V and 4 bases at J; junction bases unmatched: 9. The CDR3 loop spans 16 amino acids. CDR3 residues: CASSYLGRGGPDTQYF. CDR3 in DNA: TGTGCCAGCAGTTATCTCGGCCGGGGGGGCCCAGATACGCAGTATTTT.

This clonotype was observed a handful of times. The J gene is TRBJ2-7, the V gene TRBV3-1; 10 positions match TRBD1. This CDR3 is 13 amino acids long. CDR1 and CDR2 (germline): LGHDT, YNNKEL (reference sequence). V shed 5 bases, J shed 5 bases, and the junction held 3 bases outside the gene matches. The CDR3 here is CASSWDRGHEQYF. CDR3 bases: TGTGCCAGCAGCTGGGACAGGGGCCACGAGCAGTACTTC.

The table lists this clonotype with many counts. The chain couples TRBV3-1 to TRBJ2-1, with 9 bases fitting TRBD2. This CDR3 spans 17 amino acids. J gave up 4 bases and V 0 bases, and 7 bases lay outside the gene matches. CDR1 and CDR2 (germline): LGHDT, YNNKEL (reference sequence). In DNA, the CDR3 is TGTGCCAGCAGCCAAGAGGAGCGGGGGGCTATATACAATGAGCAGTTCTTC. Its translation is CASSQEERGAIYNEQFF.

In this sample, this clonotype turned up a few times. The gene calls are TRBV4-1 and TRBJ2-4; D gene uncertain. There are 20 residues in the CDR3. Trimming cost V 2 bases and J 2 bases, with 25 bases left between them. The germline V gene encodes CDR1 MGHRA and CDR2 YSYEKL. CDR3 amino acids: CASSQPLRHKARFSKNIQYF. CDR3 in DNA: TGCGCCAGCAGCCAACCCCTTAGGCACAAGGCCAGGTTTTCCAAAAACATTCAGTACTTC.

The chain joins TRBV11-2 to TRBJ2-2; D is possibly TRBD1 (5 bases). V lost 3 bases and J 3 bases, leaving 8 bases between the germline ends. The V gene's germline CDR1 is SGHAT and CDR2 FQNNGV. The CDR3 has 14 amino acids. This chain's CDR3 is CASSLGPHTGELFF. CDR3 sequence (DNA): TGTGCCAGCAGCTTGGGGCCCCACACCGGGGAGCTGTTTTTT.

Remarks on this clonotype: A read error may be the cause here, since a much bigger clone is one base away. The chain has TRBV28 and TRBJ1-4, with TRBD1 matching 7 bases. CDR1 MDHEN and CDR2 SYDVKM come from the germline V gene. CDR3 length equals 15 residues. CDR3 sequence reads: CARSLPGTANEKLFF. The DNA of the CDR3 is TGTGCCAGAAGTTTACCTGGGACAGCCAATGAAAAACTGTTTTTT.

This clonotype was found many times. The rearrangement uses TRBV20-1 and TRBJ1-4; D call uncertain. The V end was cut by 6 bases, the J end by 0 bases, with 8 bases between. This CDR3 is 13 amino acids long. Germline V gives CDR1 DFQATT, CDR2 SNEGSKA (reference sequence). CDR3 amino acids: CSANSATNEKLFF. The CDR3 nucleotides read TGCAGTGCGAACAGCGCAACTAATGAAAAACTGTTTTTT.

Ten or more counts support this clonotype. The V call is TRBV29-1, the J call TRBJ2-7; a possible D gene is TRBD1 (7 bases). This CDR3 region has 16 residues. V was clipped by 0 bases and J by 2 bases, with 17 bases between them. Germline CDR1 is SQVTM and CDR2 is ANQGSEA. In nucleotides, the CDR3 is TGCAGCGTTGAAGAAGGGGGGACGGGACAGACCTACGAGCAGTACTTC. It yields the protein CSVEEGGTGQTYEQYF.

The table lists this clonotype with a few counts. This chain uses TRBV6-2 or TRBV6-3 with TRBJ2-3; possible D gene TRBD2, 5 bases. With 4 bases removed from V and 3 bases from J, the gap between germline ends came to 14 bases. Germline CDR1 reads MNHEY; CDR2 reads SVGEGT. The CDR3 totals 15 residues. This CDR3 is CASSSPGIGTDTQYF. The CDR3 coding sequence is TGTGCCAGCAGTTCTCCGGGAATAGGGACAGATACGCAGTATTTT.

This clonotype was seen ten or more times. The chain is built from TRBV25-1 and TRBJ1-5; D not resolved. V was trimmed by 0 bases and J by 4 bases, leaving 13 bases between them. The CDR3 extends over 16 amino acids. CDR1 is MGHDK and CDR2 is SYGVNS in the germline V gene. For the CDR3, the DNA is TGTGCCAGCAGTGAATATATTAGCTCTGAGAATCAGCCCCAGCATTTT. This codes for CASSEYISSENQPQHF.

This clonotype appeared many times. This rearrangement joins TRBV29-1 to TRBJ2-3; TRBD2 aligns across 8 bases. The germline CDR1 and CDR2 sequences are SQVTM and ANQGSEA. This CDR3 has 15 residues. With 4 bases clipped from V and 2 bases from J, the junction kept 8 bases outside the gene matches. This CDR3 reads CSVGSSGGYTDTQYF. CDR3 DNA sequence: TGCAGCGTTGGATCCAGCGGGGGATACACAGATACGCAGTATTTT.

In this sample, this clonotype turned up a few times. The chain has TRBV7-2 and TRBJ2-4; either TRBD1 or TRBD2 may supply D (5 bases each). This CDR3 has 16 amino acids. V shed 5 bases and J shed 0 bases, with 14 bases lying between them. Germline CDR1 and CDR2: SGHTA and FQGNSA. DNA for the CDR3: TGTGCCAGCAGCCCCGTCACGGGGCTAGCCAAAAACATTCAGTACTTC. It codes for CASSPVTGLAKNIQYF.

This rearrangement joins TRBV28 to TRBJ2-7; TRBD2 might be the D (7 bases). V dropped 5 bases and J dropped 7 bases, with 12 bases sitting between them. The CDR3 loop spans 12 amino acids. Germline lookup yields CDR1 MDHEN and CDR2 SYDVKM. CDR3 protein: CASSTRGAEQYF. DNA of the CDR3: TGTGCCAGCAGTACCCGGGGGGCTGAGCAGTACTTC.

This clonotype showed up many times. CDR3 sequence: CASSGQGSYEQYF. The CDR3 DNA is TGTGCCAGCTCGGGACAGGGATCCTACGAGCAGTACTTC. V gene TRBV6-2 or TRBV6-3 combines with J gene TRBJ2-7; 9 nucleotides agree with TRBD1. Per the germline V gene, CDR1 is MNHEY and CDR2 is SVGEGT. The CDR3 is made up of 13 amino acids. V was pared by 8 bases and J by 1 base, with 3 bases of the junction left unmatched.

This clonotype was counted only a few times. The chain has TRBV11-2 and TRBJ2-1; 9 nucleotides agree with TRBD2. The CDR3 is 15 amino acids. The J segment lost 6 bases and the V segment lost 3 bases, leaving 6 bases of the junction unmatched. Germline V gene sequence: CDR1 SGHAT, CDR2 FQNNGV. The CDR3 spells CASSLIAGAINEQFF. CDR3 nucleotides: TGTGCCAGCAGCTTGATAGCGGGGGCCATCAATGAGCAGTTCTTC.

In its sample, this clonotype was seen many times. V gene TRBV14 combines with J gene TRBJ2-3, with 10 positions matching TRBD1. V lost 1 base, J lost 4 bases, and 5 bases stayed unmatched. Per germline, CDR1 SGHDN and CDR2 FVKESK. The CDR3 is 16 amino acids. As DNA, the CDR3 is TGTGCCAGCAGCCAAGGTCTGGGACAGGGGCCAGATACGCAGTATTTT. Protein product: CASSQGLGQGPDTQYF.

This clonotype showed up just a few times. The chain joins TRBV24-1 to TRBJ2-3; no clear D gene. The CDR3 extends over 15 amino acids. Germline V gives CDR1 KGHDR, CDR2 SFDVKD. The V end was cut by 2 bases, the J end by 0 bases, with 8 bases between. The CDR3 coding sequence is TGTGCCACCAGTGATTGGACGGCTAGCACAGATACGCAGTATTTT. Its protein is CATSDWTASTDTQYF.

This clonotype was observed a handful of times. The rearrangement links TRBV6-2 or TRBV6-3 to TRBJ2-1; a weak D match, TRBD2 (6 bases). The CDR3 spans 12 residues. Looked up from germline, CDR1 is MNHEY and CDR2 is SVGEGT. Trimming removed 7 bases at V and 8 bases at J, with 12 bases between. This CDR3 is CASTQGGYEQFF. CDR3 DNA sequence: TGTGCCAGCACCCAGGGAGGTTATGAGCAGTTCTTC.

In this sample, this clonotype turned up a few times. The chain employs TRBV7-2 and TRBJ2-5; D possibly corresponds to TRBD1 (6 bases). V was clipped by 0 bases and J by 5 bases, with 16 bases between them. This CDR3 is built from 16 residues. Germline-derived CDR1 and CDR2 are SGHTA and FQGNSA. This CDR3 is CASSLAWGQKTETQYF. CDR3 nucleotides: TGTGCCAGCAGCTTAGCGTGGGGACAAAAAACCGAGACCCAGTACTTC. Based on the CDR3 plus reference TRBV7-2 and TRBJ2-5, the full variable domain is GAGVSQSPSNKVTEKGKDVELRCDPISGHTALYWYRQSLGQGLEFLIYFQGNSAPDKSGLPSDRFSAERTGGSVSTLTIQRTQQEDSAVYLCASSLAWGQKTETQYFGPGTRLLVL.